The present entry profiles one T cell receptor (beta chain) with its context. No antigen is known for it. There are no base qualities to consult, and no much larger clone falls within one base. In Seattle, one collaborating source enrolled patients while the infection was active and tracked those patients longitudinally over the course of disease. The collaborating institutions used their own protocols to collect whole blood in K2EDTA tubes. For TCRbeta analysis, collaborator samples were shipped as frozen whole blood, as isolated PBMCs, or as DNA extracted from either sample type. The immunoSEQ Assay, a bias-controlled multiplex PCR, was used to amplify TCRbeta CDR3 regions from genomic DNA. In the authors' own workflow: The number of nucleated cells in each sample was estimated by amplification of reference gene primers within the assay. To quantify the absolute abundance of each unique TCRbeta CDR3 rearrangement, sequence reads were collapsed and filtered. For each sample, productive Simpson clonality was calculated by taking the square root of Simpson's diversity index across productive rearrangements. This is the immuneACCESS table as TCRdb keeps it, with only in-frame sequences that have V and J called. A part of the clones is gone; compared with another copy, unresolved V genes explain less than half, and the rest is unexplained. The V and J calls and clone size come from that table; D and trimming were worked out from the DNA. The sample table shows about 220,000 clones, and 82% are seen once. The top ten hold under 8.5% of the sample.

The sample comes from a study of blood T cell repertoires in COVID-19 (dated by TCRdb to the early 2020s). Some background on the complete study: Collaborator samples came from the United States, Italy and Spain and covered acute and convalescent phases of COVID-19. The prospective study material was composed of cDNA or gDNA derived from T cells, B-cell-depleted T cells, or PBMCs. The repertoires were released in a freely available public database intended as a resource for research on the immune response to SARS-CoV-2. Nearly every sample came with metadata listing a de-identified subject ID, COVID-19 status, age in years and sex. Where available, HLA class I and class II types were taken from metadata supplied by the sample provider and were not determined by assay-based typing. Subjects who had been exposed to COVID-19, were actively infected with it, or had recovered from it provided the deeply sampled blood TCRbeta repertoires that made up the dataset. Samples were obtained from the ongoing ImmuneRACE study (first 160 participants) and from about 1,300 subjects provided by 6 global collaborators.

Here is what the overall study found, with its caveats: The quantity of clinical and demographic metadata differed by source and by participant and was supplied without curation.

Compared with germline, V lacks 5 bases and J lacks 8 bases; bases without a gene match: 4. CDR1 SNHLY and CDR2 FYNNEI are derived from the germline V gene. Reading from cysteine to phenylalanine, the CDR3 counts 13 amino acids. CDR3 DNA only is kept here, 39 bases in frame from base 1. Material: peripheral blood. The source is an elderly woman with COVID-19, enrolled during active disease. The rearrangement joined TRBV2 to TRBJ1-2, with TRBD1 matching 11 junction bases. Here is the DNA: TGTGCCAGCAGTAGGGACAGGGGGAGAGGCTACACCTTC. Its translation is CASSRDRGRGYTF.